This entry is about one T cell receptor beta chain. Libraries were prepared by immunoSEQ multiplex PCR; TCRdb keeps only in-frame clonotypes and omits some of them. Of 600,000 or so clones listed, about 87% are singletons. These data belong to a study of shared T cell receptors in the human thymus. The CDR3 spans 14 residues. Per germline, CDR1 SGHDT and CDR2 YYEEEE. V was shortened by 4 bases and J by 7 bases, with 18 bases between the two germline ends. The sample was also linked to a second study, of human thymus T cells. That publication notes: Resections removed during corrective heart surgery provided the thymus tissue used. Across thymic and blood repertoires, the usage of V and J genes appeared to be biased.

The J gene is TRBJ2-7, the V gene TRBV5-6, with a possible D match to TRBD1 (6 bases). The TCR sequence derives from a boy younger than two with a congenital heart defect. The sequenced material came from thymocytes. This CDR3 is CASSPYEGVGEQYF. CDR3 sequence (DNA): TGTGCCAGCAGCCCTTATGAGGGGGTCGGTGAGCAGTACTTC.